These 16 T cell receptor beta chains share one sample of origin, sequenced in a study of early stage breast cancer tumors. Libraries were prepared by immunoSEQ multiplex PCR; TCRdb keeps only in-frame clonotypes and omits some of them. The repertoire consists of about 28,000 clones, with around 75% occurring once and the leading ten covering 4.5% to 5%. Material: blood. All receptors derive from a person aged 40 to 50 with breast cancer.

The chain has TRBV6-5 and TRBJ1-3; TRBD1 agrees at 7 bases. This CDR3 has 15 residues. Per germline, CDR1 MNHEY and CDR2 SVGAGI. J was trimmed by 5 bases and V by 0 bases; bases with no gene match: 4. CDR3 protein: CASSYSGQSRNTIYF. CDR3 DNA: TGTGCCAGCAGTTACTCGGGACAGTCGAGAAACACCATATATTTT.

This chain connects TRBV5-1 to TRBJ2-5, with a possible D match to TRBD2 (5 bases). Germline-derived CDR1 and CDR2 are SGHRS and YFSETQ. CDR3 length: 14 amino acids. V was pared by 0 bases and J by 5 bases, with 11 bases between. DNA for the CDR3: TGCGCCAGCAGCTTGGGAGCGGTTGAGGAGACCCAGTACTTC. This codes for CASSLGAVEETQYF.

This chain connects TRBV27 to TRBJ2-3; the match to TRBD2 covers 9 bases. The CDR3 is 14 residues long. Germline CDR1 and CDR2: MNHEY and SMNVEV (reference sequence). With 7 bases clipped from V and 6 bases from J, the junction kept 8 bases outside the gene matches. CDR3 protein: CASKGTSQPDTQYF. The CDR3 DNA follows: TGTGCCAGCAAGGGGACTAGCCAACCTGATACGCAGTATTTT.

The count of this clone is one. The rearrangement joins TRBV5-5 to TRBJ1-4, with a possible D match to TRBD1 (5 bases). The germline V and J ends were trimmed by 3 bases and 4 bases, with 7 bases remaining between them. The germline V gene encodes CDR1 SGHKS and CDR2 YYEKEE (reference sequence). The CDR3 length is 13 residues. For the CDR3, the DNA is TGTGCCAGCAGCTATGGGGGTAATGAAAAACTGTTTTTT. This codes for CASSYGGNEKLFF.

V gene TRBV6-5 combines with J gene TRBJ1-1, with 9 bases lining up with TRBD1. With 7 bases clipped from V and 2 bases from J, the junction kept 8 bases outside the gene matches. This CDR3 region has 15 residues. Germline assignment: CDR1 MNHEY and CDR2 SVGAGI. The CDR3 loop is CASKNAGQGNTEAFF. The CDR3, as DNA: TGTGCCAGCAAAAACGCGGGACAGGGAAACACTGAAGCTTTCTTT.

The chain joins TRBV7-2 to TRBJ1-2, with a tentative D call TRBD1 (5 bases). Germline V gene sequence: CDR1 SGHTA, CDR2 FQGNSA. The CDR3 is 15 residues long. Trimming took 1 base from V and 4 from J, leaving 13 bases between them. CDR3 nucleotide sequence: TGTGCCAGCAGCTTAGGTTGGCGGGGCCGCTATGGCTACACCTTC. Translation: CASSLGWRGRYGYTF.

The CDR3 is CASSLFLAGGPGDTQYF. CDR3 sequence (DNA): TGTGCCAGCAGCTTGTTTTTAGCGGGAGGGCCAGGAGATACGCAGTATTTT. The chain has TRBV5-4 and TRBJ2-3; TRBD2 aligns across 11 bases. The CDR3 totals 17 residues. The junction had 9 bases not matched to a gene; V was cut back by 1 base and J by 5 bases. CDR1 SGHNT and CDR2 YYREEE come from the germline V gene (reference sequence).

The V and J genes are TRBV28 and TRBJ2-7, with no clear D. V was pared by 1 base and J by 1 base, with 14 bases between. The germline V gene encodes CDR1 MDHEN and CDR2 SYDVKM. There are 16 residues in the CDR3. This CDR3 reads CASSLSLALLSYEQYF. Here the CDR3 DNA reads TGTGCCAGCAGTTTATCTTTAGCCCTTTTGTCCTACGAGCAGTACTTC.

The rearrangement uses TRBV7-2 and TRBJ2-7; no reliable D call. The germline CDR1 and CDR2 sequences are SGHTA and FQGNSA. The CDR3 is made up of 14 amino acids. V lost 1 base and J lost 1, with 8 bases in between. CDR3 in amino acids: CASSLVVQSYEQYF. The DNA of the CDR3 is TGTGCCAGCAGCTTAGTGGTCCAGTCCTACGAGCAGTACTTC.

This sequence joins TRBV14 and TRBJ2-6; 7 nucleotides line up with TRBD2. There are 14 residues in the CDR3. The V and J ends lost 4 bases and 8 bases, in that order; junction bases with no gene match: 5. Per the germline V gene, CDR1 is SGHDN and CDR2 is FVKESK. The DNA for the CDR3 is TGTGCCAGCAGCCCCCCGGGAGGCACCAACGTCCTGACTTTC. This encodes CASSPPGGTNVLTF.

The V call is TRBV7-8, the J call TRBJ1-2; 8 nucleotides align to TRBD1. Trimming cost V 1 base and J 4 bases; bases outside gene matches: 5. The CDR3 totals 15 residues. The germline V gene has CDR1 SGHVS and CDR2 FQNEAQ. The CDR3 is CASSLGGQVGYGYTF. In DNA form, the CDR3 reads TGTGCCAGCAGCTTAGGGGGACAGGTTGGCTATGGCTACACCTTC.

The chain uses TRBV6-4 and TRBJ1-1; perhaps TRBD1 as D (5 bases). V was clipped by 0 bases and J by 3 bases, with 8 bases between them. The germline gives CDR1 MRHNA, CDR2 SNTAGT. This CDR3 region has 14 residues. As DNA, the CDR3 is TGTGCCAGCAGTGACTCTGGGGGGGACACTGAAGCTTTCTTT. Protein product: CASSDSGGDTEAFF.

This chain connects TRBV30 to TRBJ1-1; unclear D gene. The CDR3 covers 13 residues. CDR1 and CDR2 from the germline V gene are GTSNPN and SVGIG (reference sequence). Trimming took off 1 base at V and 0 bases at J, with 6 bases between the two ends. CDR3 protein: CAWSALLNTEAFF. In DNA, the CDR3 is TGTGCCTGGAGTGCACTATTGAACACTGAAGCTTTCTTT.

This chain uses TRBV4-2 with TRBJ2-7, with 14 bases aligning to TRBD2. This CDR3 is built from 16 residues. CDR1 LGHNA and CDR2 YNFKEQ come from the germline V gene. The ends lost 1 base at V and 9 bases at J; junction bases unmatched: 8. In DNA form, the CDR3 reads TGTGCCAGCAGCCAAGTCCTGGGACTAGCGGGAGAGGTGCAGTACTTC. It translates to CASSQVLGLAGEVQYF.

V is TRBV5-8 and J is TRBJ2-1, with 10 bases that match TRBD2. This CDR3 is 15 amino acids long. CDR1 and CDR2 from the germline V gene are SGHTS and YDEGEE. J lost 7 bases, V lost 4 bases, and 8 bases had no gene match. CDR3 sequence: CASSQGASGRNEQFF. The CDR3 DNA reads TGTGCCAGCAGCCAGGGCGCTAGCGGGAGAAATGAGCAGTTCTTC.

There are a few counts of this clone. The chain couples TRBV11-2 to TRBJ2-1; 9 positions agree with TRBD2. V shed 5 bases and J 4 bases; nucleotides not matched to a gene: 6. The CDR3 runs to 15 residues. Germline CDR1 SGHAT, CDR2 FQNNGV. The chain's CDR3 is CASSALAGSYNEQFF. The CDR3 coding sequence is TGTGCCAGCAGCGCCCTAGCGGGGTCGTACAATGAGCAGTTCTTC.